The 7 T cell receptor beta chains given below trace back to one sample, sequenced in a study of T cells in women clearing cervical HPV infection. The protocol was immunoSEQ multiplex PCR, while the TCRdb copy is restricted to in-frame clones and leaves out a portion. The sample table sets out about 39,000 clones. Sequencing used blood buffy coat. These receptors originate from a woman between 18 and 75 years old with a cervical HPV16 infection that either progressed to CIN3+ or cleared (not recorded which).

The sequenced part of the CDR3 DNA is TGTGCCAGCAGCAAGGGACTAGCGGGGGGCACAGATACG. It encodes CASSKGLAGGTDT. The full CDR3 sequence reads CASSKGLAGGTDTQYF. The chain combines TRBV5-4 with TRBJ2-3; 14 bases agree with TRBD2. The read stops 3 residues short of the end of the CDR3; the missing end is completed from the germline J gene. There are 16 residues in the CDR3. The V segment lost 4 bases and the J segment 1 base; nucleotides outside the gene matches: 2. Germline V gives CDR1 SGHNT, CDR2 YYREEE (reference sequence).

Comment on this clone: The read ends 3 residues early relative to the CDR3; the germline J gene fills the gap. The rearrangement joins TRBV11-2 to TRBJ1-4; TRBD1 is a possible D gene (6 bases). The germline gives CDR1 SGHAT, CDR2 FQNNGV. The CDR3 extends over 15 amino acids. V lost 5 bases and J lost 8, with 18 bases in between. CDR3 sequence: CASSPGWAGEEKLFF. The sequenced CDR3 bases are TGTGCCAGCAGCCCGGGTTGGGCAGGGGAGGAAAAA.

Concerning this clone: The read ends 3 residues shy of where the CDR3 ends; the end is completed using the germline J gene. The chain recombines TRBV19 with TRBJ1-4, with D perhaps matching TRBD1 (6 bases). Per the germline V gene, CDR1 is LNHDA and CDR2 is SQIVND (reference sequence). V gave up 5 bases and J gave up 7 bases, with 20 bases separating them. The CDR3 sequence is 16 residues long. The CDR3 reads CASSHRNTGKSEKLFF. The CDR3 DNA, read in part, is TGTGCCAGTAGTCACCGCAACACAGGGAAGAGTGAAAAA.

Comment on this clone: The read is 3 residues too short to cover the CDR3 end, so that end is filled in from the germline J gene. The chain recombines TRBV7-9 with TRBJ1-2; D remains ambiguous. There are 14 residues in the CDR3. The germline V gene encodes CDR1 SEHNR and CDR2 FQNEAQ (reference sequence). V was cut by 2 bases and J by 2 bases, with 9 bases left in between. CDR3 amino acids: CASSLQAVNYGYTF. The sequenced part of the CDR3 DNA is TGTGCCAGCAGCTTACAGGCCGTCAACTATGGC.

As regards this clone: The DNA ends 3 residues before the CDR3 does, and the rest of the CDR3 is filled in from the germline J gene. V gene TRBV30 combines with J gene TRBJ1-1; 9 nucleotides match TRBD1. The length of the CDR3 is 17 residues. The junction had 9 bases not matched to a gene; V was cut back by 0 bases and J by 1 base. Germline CDR1 reads GTSNPN; CDR2 reads SVGIG (reference sequence). CDR3 in amino acids: CAWSVAGGTGKNTEAFF. The sequenced CDR3 bases are TGTGCCTGGAGTGTAGCAGGGGGGACAGGGAAGAACACTGAA.

Concerning this clone: The observed sequence ends 3 residues before the CDR3 terminus, with the missing tail filled in from the germline J gene. The chain couples TRBV10-3 to TRBJ1-1; the D is unclear. The CDR3 is made up of 11 amino acids. The V gene lost 10 bases and the J gene lost 4 bases, with 10 bases spanning the gap. Germline CDR1 ENHRY, CDR2 SYGVKD. The CDR3 DNA, read in part, is TGTGCCACCTTAGCGGGCACTGAA. Translating gives CATLAGTE. The CDR3, in full, reads CATLAGTEAFF.

With respect to this clone: The read stops 3 residues short of the end of the CDR3; the missing end is completed from the germline J gene. The rearrangement uses TRBV6-2 or TRBV6-3 and TRBJ1-5; 8 bases are shared with TRBD1. The CDR3 runs to 17 residues. Germline trimming cut 6 bases from V and 4 bases from J; bases unmatched to any gene: 14. Germline loops: CDR1 MNHEY, CDR2 SVGEGT. CDR3 loop: CASRAPAPGGENQPQHF. The CDR3 DNA, read in part, is TGTGCCAGCAGAGCCCCCGCCCCAGGGGGCGAAAATCAGCCC.